Below, 8 T cell receptor beta chains from the same sample are listed, as sequenced in a study of blood T cell repertoires in COVID-19. The protocol was immunoSEQ multiplex PCR, while the TCRdb copy is restricted to in-frame clones and leaves out a portion. This table has under 250,000 clones, around 81% appearing once. Sequencing was carried out using peripheral blood. The origin of the receptors is a man aged 45-65 years with active or convalescent COVID-19.

This clone was seen a single time. The V and J genes are TRBV7-9 and TRBJ1-4, with a possible D match to TRBD1 (6 bases). The CDR3 sequence is 13 residues long. Trimming removed 1 base at V and 6 bases at J, with 6 bases between. The germline V gene encodes CDR1 SEHNR and CDR2 FQNEAQ (reference sequence). In DNA, the CDR3 is TGTGCCAGCAGCTTAGGGACAGATGAAAAACTGTTTTTT. This encodes CASSLGTDEKLFF.

This chain uses TRBV5-4 with TRBJ1-3; possibly TRBD1 for D (6 bases). Germline V CDR1 and CDR2: SGHNT, YYREEE (reference sequence). The CDR3 has 15 amino acids. V was trimmed by 4 bases and J by 0 bases, leaving 11 bases between them. This chain's CDR3 is CASSVDRLSGNTIYF. DNA for the CDR3: TGTGCCAGCAGCGTCGACAGGCTCTCTGGAAACACCATATATTTT.

The gene calls are TRBV7-2 and TRBJ1-4, with D possibly being TRBD1 (5 bases). This CDR3 has 13 residues. Germline CDR1 SGHTA, CDR2 FQGNSA. V dropped 3 bases and J dropped 11 bases, with 13 bases sitting between them. CDR3 region: CASSFRTAGKLFF. The CDR3 bases are TGTGCCAGCAGCTTCCGGACGGCAGGGAAACTGTTTTTT.

V usage is TRBV19 and J usage is TRBJ2-1, with 9 nucleotides matching TRBD2. With 11 bases clipped from V and 5 bases from J, the junction kept 16 bases outside the gene matches. Germline V gene sequence: CDR1 LNHDA, CDR2 SQIVND (reference sequence). The CDR3 covers 16 residues. CDR3 protein: CAVSRASGVPDNEQFF. CDR3 bases: TGTGCCGTCTCACGGGCTAGCGGGGTCCCCGACAATGAGCAGTTCTTC.

The V and J genes are TRBV2 and TRBJ2-6; D not certain. CDR3 length: 16 residues. The V end lost 4 bases, the J end lost 2 bases, and 12 bases lay between the germline ends. CDR1 SNHLY and CDR2 FYNNEI come from the germline V gene. The CDR3 spells CASSGAAGPGANVLTF. For the CDR3, the DNA is TGTGCCAGCAGTGGGGCAGCCGGCCCTGGGGCCAACGTCCTGACTTTC.

The V gene is TRBV7-9, the J gene TRBJ2-3, with TRBD1 identical over 11 bases. This CDR3 has 18 amino acids. The V gene end was trimmed by 5 bases and the J gene end by 5 bases; junction bases not matched to a gene: 15. CDR1 and CDR2 (germline): SEHNR, FQNEAQ (reference sequence). The CDR3 bases are TGTGCCAGCAGCCGGTTGGGACAGGGGGACGTGAGAGGAGATACGCAGTATTTT. Its translation: CASSRLGQGDVRGDTQYF.

This chain links TRBV19 with TRBJ2-2; 9 nucleotides line up with TRBD1. Germline lookup yields CDR1 LNHDA and CDR2 SQIVND (reference sequence). V lost 6 bases and J lost 2; bases outside the gene matches: 10. The CDR3 spans 17 residues. CDR3 loop: CASSKHGTGTNTGELFF. CDR3 coding DNA: TGTGCCAGTAGCAAACATGGGACAGGGACTAACACCGGGGAGCTGTTTTTT.

The chain links TRBV18 to TRBJ2-3, with no clear D. The V end lost 3 bases, the J end lost 2 bases, and 6 bases lay between the germline ends. Germline CDR1 reads KGHSH; CDR2 reads LQKENI. CDR3 length: 13 amino acids. The chain's CDR3 is CASSPDTTDTQYF. Written as DNA, the CDR3 is TGTGCCAGCTCACCCGACACCACAGATACGCAGTATTTT.